The next 18 T cell receptor beta chains were all read from a single sample in a study of CD8+ T cells in alopecia areata. Extracted RNA was reverse transcribed, and the resulting cDNA served as sequencing template. Data came from immunoSEQ multiplex PCR; TCRdb stores just in-frame clones and leaves some out. Among over 150,000 clones, around 56% were seen once, and the ten largest hold less than 0.8%. Sample treatment: oral pan-JAK inhibitor, 5-10 mg twice daily. The sequencing used CD4+ T cells sorted from blood, collected at week 4, from a patient treated with tofacitinib. All receptors come from a human donor with alopecia areata.

The V and J genes are TRBV5-4 and TRBJ2-2; D is unresolved. The CDR3 length is 15 residues. In germline, CDR1 is SGHNT, CDR2 YYREEE (reference sequence). The V and J ends lost 4 bases and 5 bases respectively, with 15 bases between them. CDR3 sequence: CASSVALGRTGELFF. CDR3 DNA sequence: TGTGCCAGCAGCGTAGCCTTAGGGCGAACCGGGGAGCTGTTTTTT.

The chain carries TRBV10-3 and TRBJ2-7, with D tentatively TRBD1 (8 bases). The CDR3 totals 18 residues. Trimming cost V 0 bases and J 5 bases, with 23 bases left between them. Looked up from germline, CDR1 is ENHRY and CDR2 is SYGVKD. Here the CDR3 DNA reads TGTGCCATCAGTGAGTCCTCGGGGGGCGGGACAGGTTCCCACGAGCAGTACTTC. Its protein product is CAISESSGGGTGSHEQYF.

The chain employs TRBV9 and TRBJ2-1, with D possibly TRBD2 on 6 matching bases. CDR1 is SGDLS and CDR2 is YYNGEE in the germline V gene. V lost 2 bases, J lost 1 base, and 10 bases lay in between. This CDR3 comprises 15 residues. The CDR3 loop reads CASSVAGMSYNEQFF. The CDR3 nucleotides read TGTGCCAGCAGCGTTGCGGGGATGTCCTACAATGAGCAGTTCTTC.

This chain joins TRBV14 and TRBJ2-5; TRBD1 matches 9 bases. In germline, CDR1 is SGHDN, CDR2 FVKESK. CDR3 size: 13 residues. The V and J ends lost 4 bases and 5 bases, in that order; junction bases with no gene match: 2. CDR3 loop: CASSLGQGETQYF. CDR3 coding DNA: TGTGCCAGCAGCCTTGGACAGGGGGAGACCCAGTACTTC.

The J gene is TRBJ1-4, the V gene TRBV29-1; 7 bases are shared with TRBD1. Germline lookup yields CDR1 SQVTM and CDR2 ANQGSEA. V dropped 7 bases and J dropped 8; count of bases not matched to a gene: 10. The CDR3 sequence is 13 residues long. CDR3 residues: CSAQQQGGEKLFF. DNA for the CDR3: TGCAGCGCCCAACAGCAGGGGGGGGAAAAACTGTTTTTT.

This clone came up a few times. The chain recombines TRBV7-8 with TRBJ2-7; TRBD2 is a possible D gene (5 bases). Germline assignment: CDR1 SGHVS and CDR2 FQNEAQ. The V and J ends lost 1 base and 0 bases respectively, with 19 bases between them. This CDR3 region has 18 residues. CDR3 residues: CASSLDPAATFSSYEQYF. The CDR3 DNA reads TGTGCCAGCAGCTTAGATCCAGCGGCCACATTTAGCTCCTACGAGCAGTACTTC.

The CDR3 loop reads CASSYWRAGNQPQHF. CDR3 DNA sequence: TGTGCCAGCAGTTACTGGAGGGCCGGCAATCAGCCCCAGCATTTT. The V and J genes are TRBV6-5 and TRBJ1-5, with D unresolved. The V gene's germline CDR1 is MNHEY and CDR2 SVGAGI. V was trimmed by 1 base and J by 2 bases, leaving 9 bases between them. The CDR3 contains 15 residues.

This chain uses TRBV9 with TRBJ2-1, with TRBD2 matching 9 bases. J gave up 4 bases and V 3 bases, and 2 bases lay outside the gene matches. CDR1 SGDLS and CDR2 YYNGEE come from the germline V gene. The CDR3 runs 14 residues. In DNA form, the CDR3 reads TGTGCCAGCAGCGCCGCGGGAGGGTACAATGAGCAGTTCTTC. Its protein is CASSAAGGYNEQFF.

This sequence joins TRBV18 and TRBJ2-1; D remains unclear. From germline, CDR1 is KGHSH and CDR2 LQKENI. This CDR3 is built from 15 residues. The ends were cut back, 3 bases at V and 0 bases at J, with 9 bases in the middle. In nucleotides, the CDR3 is TGTGCCAGCTCACCTTCCAGGAACTCCTACAATGAGCAGTTCTTC. This translates into CASSPSRNSYNEQFF. Full variable domain (remainder filled in from reference TRBV18 and TRBJ2-1): NAGVMQNPRHLVRRRGQEARLRCSPMKGHSHVYWYRQLPEEGLKFMVYLQKENIIDESGMPKERFSAEFPKEGPSILRIQQVVRGDSAAYFCASSPSRNSYNEQFFGPGTRLTVL.

The rearrangement links TRBV4-1 to TRBJ2-7; D possibly matches TRBD1 or TRBD2 (5 bases each). The length of the CDR3 is 14 residues. The V gene's germline CDR1 is MGHRA and CDR2 YSYEKL. The V gene lost 2 bases and the J gene lost 6 bases, with 14 bases spanning the gap. CDR3 sequence (DNA): TGCGCCAGCAGCCAATGGGACGGTCCATCCGAGCAGTACTTC. This sequence encodes CASSQWDGPSEQYF.

This clone was seen more than once but under ten times. The gene calls are TRBV7-2 and TRBJ1-5; unclear D gene. CDR3 length: 12 amino acids. Trimming took off 3 bases at V and 5 bases at J, with 5 bases between the two ends. CDR1 is SGHTA, CDR2 FQGNSA, per germline. This CDR3 reads CASSLVDQPQHF. For the CDR3, the DNA is TGTGCCAGCAGCTTGGTGGATCAGCCCCAGCATTTT.

CDR3: CASSLVAAREFSTGELFF. The CDR3 DNA is TGTGCCAGCAGCTTAGTTGCGGCGCGGGAGTTCAGCACCGGGGAGCTGTTTTTT. The V and J genes are TRBV7-2 and TRBJ2-2, with 7 bases fitting TRBD2. This CDR3 has 18 residues. The germline CDR1 and CDR2 sequences are SGHTA and FQGNSA. Trimming at V came to 1 base and at J to 4 bases, leaving 12 bases not matched to a gene.

This chain joins TRBV4-2 and TRBJ1-1, with D tentatively TRBD1 (5 bases). CDR1 is LGHNA and CDR2 is YNFKEQ in the germline V gene. The CDR3 sequence is 14 residues long. Deletions cut 5 bases from V and 11 bases from J, with 21 bases between. The CDR3 coding sequence is TGTGCCAGCAGCGCCAATCGGGGGGACGGGACGGCTTTCTTT. Its protein is CASSANRGDGTAFF.

CDR3 residues: CASSQWTGVYGYTF. CDR3 bases: TGCGCCAGCAGCCAGTGGACAGGGGTTTATGGCTACACCTTC. V and J are TRBV4-1 and TRBJ1-2; TRBD1 agrees at 9 bases. Germline values: CDR1 MGHRA, CDR2 YSYEKL. After removal of 3 bases from V and 5 bases from J, the junction contained 4 bases not matched to a gene. CDR3 length: 14 residues.

This clone was picked up a small number of times. This chain uses TRBV29-1 with TRBJ2-6, with a tentative D call TRBD2 (6 bases). CDR1 SQVTM and CDR2 ANQGSEA come from the germline V gene. Between the trimmed V and J ends, which lost 4 bases and 12 bases, there was a span of 13 bases. The CDR3 has 12 amino acids. In DNA, the CDR3 is TGCAGCGTTGCCCGTCCCGGGGGCGTCCTGACTTTC. Translated: CSVARPGGVLTF.

The CDR3 coding sequence is TGCAGCGTCGGGGGACAGGGGGCCTACGAGCAGTACTTC. It translates to CSVGGQGAYEQYF. The chain has TRBV29-1 and TRBJ2-7; the match to TRBD1 covers 11 bases. The CDR3 sequence is 13 residues long. The J segment lost 2 bases and the V segment lost 6 bases, leaving 3 bases of the junction unmatched. Germline assignment: CDR1 SQVTM and CDR2 ANQGSEA.

This clone was seen a few times. The chain combines TRBV2 with TRBJ2-4; the D gene is possibly TRBD1 (5 bases). V shed 6 bases and J shed 9 bases, with 18 bases lying between them. CDR1 is SNHLY and CDR2 is FYNNEI in the germline V gene. The CDR3 contains 14 residues. CDR3 sequence reads: CASRLNPRQGIQYF. The CDR3 nucleotides are TGTGCCAGCAGGCTCAACCCCAGGCAGGGCATTCAGTACTTC.

The chain combines TRBV5-1 with TRBJ2-3; the match to TRBD2 covers 8 bases. CDR3 length: 13 amino acids. The germline V gene encodes CDR1 SGHRS and CDR2 YFSETQ. Losses at the gene ends were 3 bases for V and 7 bases for J; bases not matched to a gene: 4. The CDR3 nucleotides read TGCGCCAGCAGCTCGGGACTAGAAAATACGCAGTATTTT. Translation: CASSSGLENTQYF.